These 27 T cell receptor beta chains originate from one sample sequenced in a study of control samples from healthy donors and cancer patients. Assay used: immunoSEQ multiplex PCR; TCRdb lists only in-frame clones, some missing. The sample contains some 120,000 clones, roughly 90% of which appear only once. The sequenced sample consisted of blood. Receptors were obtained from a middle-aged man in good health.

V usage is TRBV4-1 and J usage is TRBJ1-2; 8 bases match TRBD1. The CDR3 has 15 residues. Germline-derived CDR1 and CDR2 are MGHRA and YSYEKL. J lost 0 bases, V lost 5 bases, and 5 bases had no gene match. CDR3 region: CASSTDRATNYGYTF. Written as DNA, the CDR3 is TGCGCCAGCAGCACGGACAGGGCTACTAACTATGGCTACACCTTC.

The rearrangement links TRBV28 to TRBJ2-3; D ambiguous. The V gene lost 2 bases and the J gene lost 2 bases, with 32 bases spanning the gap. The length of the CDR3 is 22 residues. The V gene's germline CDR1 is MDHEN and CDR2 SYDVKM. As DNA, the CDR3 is TGTGCCAGCAGTTTAATCTTGGGTGGAGCTACCCCCAAGTGGCGTACCACAGATACGCAGTATTTT. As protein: CASSLILGGATPKWRTTDTQYF.

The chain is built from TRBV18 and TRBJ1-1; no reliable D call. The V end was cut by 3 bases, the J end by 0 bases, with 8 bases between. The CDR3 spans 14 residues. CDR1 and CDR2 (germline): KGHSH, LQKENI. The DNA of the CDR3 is TGTGCCAGCTCACCGTCCGGGATGAACACTGAAGCTTTCTTT. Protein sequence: CASSPSGMNTEAFF.

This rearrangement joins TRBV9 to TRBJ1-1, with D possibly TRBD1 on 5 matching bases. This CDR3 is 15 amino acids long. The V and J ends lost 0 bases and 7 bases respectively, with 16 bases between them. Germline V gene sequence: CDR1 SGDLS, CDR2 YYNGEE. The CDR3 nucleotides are TGTGCCAGCAGCGTAGGGGTCTTAGGGGATGATGAAGCTTTCTTT. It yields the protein CASSVGVLGDDEAFF.

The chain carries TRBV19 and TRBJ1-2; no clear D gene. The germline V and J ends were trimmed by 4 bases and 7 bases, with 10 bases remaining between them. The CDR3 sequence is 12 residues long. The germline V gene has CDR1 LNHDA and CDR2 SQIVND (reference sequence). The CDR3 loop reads CASSTGLLGYTF. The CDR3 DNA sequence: TGTGCCAGTAGTACCGGACTGCTTGGCTACACCTTC.

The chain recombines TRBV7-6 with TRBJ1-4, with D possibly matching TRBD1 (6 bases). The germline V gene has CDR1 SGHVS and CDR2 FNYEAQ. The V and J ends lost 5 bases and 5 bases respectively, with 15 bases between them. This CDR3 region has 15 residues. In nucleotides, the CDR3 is TGTGCCAGCAGCCTTCGACAGGTTCTCAATGAAAAACTGTTTTTT. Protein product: CASSLRQVLNEKLFF.

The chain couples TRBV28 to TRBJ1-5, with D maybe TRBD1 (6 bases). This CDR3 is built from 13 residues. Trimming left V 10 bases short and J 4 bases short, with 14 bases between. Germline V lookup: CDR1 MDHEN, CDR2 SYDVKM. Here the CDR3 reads CATYGTLNQPQHF. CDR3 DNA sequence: TGTGCCACCTACGGGACACTAAATCAGCCCCAGCATTTT.

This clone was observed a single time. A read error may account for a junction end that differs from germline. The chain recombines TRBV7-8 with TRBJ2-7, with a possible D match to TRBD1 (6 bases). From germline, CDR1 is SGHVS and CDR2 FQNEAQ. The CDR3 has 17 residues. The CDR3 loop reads CASSLASLAGASHEQYF. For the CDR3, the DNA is TGTGCCAGCAGTTTAGCGTCGTTGGCAGGGGCCTCCCACGAGCAGTACTTC.

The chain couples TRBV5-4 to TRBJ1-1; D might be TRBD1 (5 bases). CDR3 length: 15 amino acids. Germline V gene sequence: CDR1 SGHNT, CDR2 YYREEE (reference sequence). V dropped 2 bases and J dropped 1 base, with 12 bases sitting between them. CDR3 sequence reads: CASSFPGTGNTEAFF. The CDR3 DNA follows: TGTGCCAGCAGCTTCCCCGGGACTGGGAACACTGAAGCTTTCTTT.

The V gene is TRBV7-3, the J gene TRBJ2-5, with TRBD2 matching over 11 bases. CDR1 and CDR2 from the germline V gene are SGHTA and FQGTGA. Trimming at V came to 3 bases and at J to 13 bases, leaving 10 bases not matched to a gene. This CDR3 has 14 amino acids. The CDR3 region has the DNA TGTGCCAGCAGCTTGACTAGCGGGGATACCCCTCTGTACTTC. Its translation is CASSLTSGDTPLYF.

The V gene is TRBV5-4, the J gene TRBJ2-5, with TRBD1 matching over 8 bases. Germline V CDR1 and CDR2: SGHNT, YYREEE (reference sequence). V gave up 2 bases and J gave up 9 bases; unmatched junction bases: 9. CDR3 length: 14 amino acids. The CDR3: CASSFQGAQEAQYF. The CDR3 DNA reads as TGTGCCAGCAGCTTCCAGGGGGCGCAGGAGGCCCAGTACTTC.

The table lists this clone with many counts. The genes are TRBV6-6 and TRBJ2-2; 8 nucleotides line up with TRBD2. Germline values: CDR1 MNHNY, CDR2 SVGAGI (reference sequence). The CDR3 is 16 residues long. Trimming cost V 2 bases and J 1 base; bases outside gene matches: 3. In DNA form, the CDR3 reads TGTGCCAGCAGTTACCTCCTAGCGGGGAACACCGGGGAGCTGTTTTTT. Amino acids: CASSYLLAGNTGELFF.

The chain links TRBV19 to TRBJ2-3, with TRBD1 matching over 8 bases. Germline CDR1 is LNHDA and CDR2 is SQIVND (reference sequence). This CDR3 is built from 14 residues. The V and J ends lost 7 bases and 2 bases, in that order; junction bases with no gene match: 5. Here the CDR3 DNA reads TGTGCCAGTACCACAGGGGGGTCCACAGATACGCAGTATTTT. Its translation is CASTTGGSTDTQYF.

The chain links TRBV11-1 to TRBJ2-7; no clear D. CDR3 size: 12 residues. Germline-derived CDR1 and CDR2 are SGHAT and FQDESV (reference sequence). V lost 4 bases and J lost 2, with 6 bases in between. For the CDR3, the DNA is TGTGCCAGCAGCTCCCAGGCCTACGAGCAGTACTTC. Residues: CASSSQAYEQYF.

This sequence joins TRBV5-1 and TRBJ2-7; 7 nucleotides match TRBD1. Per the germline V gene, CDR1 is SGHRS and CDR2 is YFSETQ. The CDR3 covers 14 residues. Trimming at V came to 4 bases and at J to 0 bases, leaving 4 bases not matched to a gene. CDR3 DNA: TGCGCCAGCAGCCCGGGACAGAGCTCCTACGAGCAGTACTTC. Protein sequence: CASSPGQSSYEQYF.

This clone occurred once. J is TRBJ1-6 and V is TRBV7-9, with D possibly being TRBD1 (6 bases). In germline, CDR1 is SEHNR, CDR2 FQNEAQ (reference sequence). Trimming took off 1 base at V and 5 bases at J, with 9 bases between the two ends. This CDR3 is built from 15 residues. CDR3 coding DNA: TGTGCCAGCAGCTTAGTGGGACACCATAATTCACCCCTCCACTTT. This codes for CASSLVGHHNSPLHF.

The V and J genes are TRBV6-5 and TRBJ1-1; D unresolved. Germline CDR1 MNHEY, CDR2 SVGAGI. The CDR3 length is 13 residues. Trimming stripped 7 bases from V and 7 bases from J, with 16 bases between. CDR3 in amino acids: CASTRPGALEAFF. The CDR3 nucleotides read TGTGCCAGCACTAGGCCAGGCGCCCTTGAAGCTTTCTTT.

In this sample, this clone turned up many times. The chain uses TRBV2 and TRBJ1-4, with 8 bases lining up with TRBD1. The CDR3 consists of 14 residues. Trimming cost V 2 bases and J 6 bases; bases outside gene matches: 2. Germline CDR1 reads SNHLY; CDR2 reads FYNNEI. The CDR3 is CASSEQGAYEKLFF. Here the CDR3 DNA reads TGTGCCAGCAGTGAACAGGGGGCTTATGAAAAACTGTTTTTT.

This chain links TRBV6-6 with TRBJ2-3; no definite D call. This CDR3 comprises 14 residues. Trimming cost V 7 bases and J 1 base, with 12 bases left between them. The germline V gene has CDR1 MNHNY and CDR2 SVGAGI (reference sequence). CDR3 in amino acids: CASTYGVRTDTQYF. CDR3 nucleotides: TGTGCCAGCACCTACGGAGTGCGCACAGATACGCAGTATTTT.

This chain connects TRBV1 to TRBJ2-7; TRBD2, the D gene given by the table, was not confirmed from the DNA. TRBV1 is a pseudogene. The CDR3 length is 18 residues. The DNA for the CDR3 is TGCACCAGCAGCCAAGATAAAGGTATACTAGCGGAGATCTACGAGCAGTACTTC. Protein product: CTSSQDKGILAEIYEQYF.

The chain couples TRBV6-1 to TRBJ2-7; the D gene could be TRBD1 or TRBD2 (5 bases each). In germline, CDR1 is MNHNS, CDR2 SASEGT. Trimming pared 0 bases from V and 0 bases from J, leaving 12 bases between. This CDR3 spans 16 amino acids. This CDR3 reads CASSEAWGSYSYEQYF. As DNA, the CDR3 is TGTGCCAGCAGTGAAGCATGGGGGTCTTACTCCTACGAGCAGTACTTC.

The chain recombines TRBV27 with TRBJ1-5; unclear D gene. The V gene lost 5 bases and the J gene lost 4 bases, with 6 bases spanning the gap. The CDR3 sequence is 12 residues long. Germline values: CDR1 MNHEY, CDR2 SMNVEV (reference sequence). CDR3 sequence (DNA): TGTGCCAGCAGTCGTGTAAATCAGCCCCAGCATTTT. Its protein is CASSRVNQPQHF.

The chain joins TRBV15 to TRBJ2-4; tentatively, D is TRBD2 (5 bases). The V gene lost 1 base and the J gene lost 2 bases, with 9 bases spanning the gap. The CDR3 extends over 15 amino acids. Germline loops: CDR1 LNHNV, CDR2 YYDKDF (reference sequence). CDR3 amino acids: CATSRGREPKNIQYF. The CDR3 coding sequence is TGTGCCACCAGCAGAGGAAGGGAGCCCAAAAACATTCAGTACTTC.

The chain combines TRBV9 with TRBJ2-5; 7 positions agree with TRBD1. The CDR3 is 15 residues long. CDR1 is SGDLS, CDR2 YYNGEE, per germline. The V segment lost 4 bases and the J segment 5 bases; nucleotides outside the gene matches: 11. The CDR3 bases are TGTGCCAGCAGCCCGTCGACAGGGAGAATTGAGACCCAGTACTTC. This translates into CASSPSTGRIETQYF. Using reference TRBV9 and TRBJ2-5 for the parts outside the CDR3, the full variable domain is DSGVTQTPKHLITATGQRVTLRCSPRSGDLSVYWYQQSLDQGLQFLIQYYNGEERAKGNILERFSAQQFPDLHSELNLSSLELGDSALYFCASSPSTGRIETQYFGPGTRLLVL.

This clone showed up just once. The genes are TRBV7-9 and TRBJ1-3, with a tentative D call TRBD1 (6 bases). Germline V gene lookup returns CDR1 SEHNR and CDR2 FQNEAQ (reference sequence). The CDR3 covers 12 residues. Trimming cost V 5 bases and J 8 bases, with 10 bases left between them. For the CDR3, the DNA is TGTGCCAGCAGCCCGACAGGTGACACCATATATTTT. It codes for CASSPTGDTIYF.

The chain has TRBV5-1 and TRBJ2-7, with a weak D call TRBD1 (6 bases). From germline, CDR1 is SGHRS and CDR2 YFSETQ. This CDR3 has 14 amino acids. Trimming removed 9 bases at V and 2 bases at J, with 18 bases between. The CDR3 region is CAIRPTGSPYEQYF. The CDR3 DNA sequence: TGCGCCATCCGACCGACAGGCTCCCCCTACGAGCAGTACTTC.

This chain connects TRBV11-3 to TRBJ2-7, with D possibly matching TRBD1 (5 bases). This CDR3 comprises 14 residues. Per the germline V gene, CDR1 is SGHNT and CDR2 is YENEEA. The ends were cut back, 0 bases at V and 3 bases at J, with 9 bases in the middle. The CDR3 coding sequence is TGTGCCAGCAGCTTAGATCTAGGGGACTACGAGCAGTACTTC. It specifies CASSLDLGDYEQYF.